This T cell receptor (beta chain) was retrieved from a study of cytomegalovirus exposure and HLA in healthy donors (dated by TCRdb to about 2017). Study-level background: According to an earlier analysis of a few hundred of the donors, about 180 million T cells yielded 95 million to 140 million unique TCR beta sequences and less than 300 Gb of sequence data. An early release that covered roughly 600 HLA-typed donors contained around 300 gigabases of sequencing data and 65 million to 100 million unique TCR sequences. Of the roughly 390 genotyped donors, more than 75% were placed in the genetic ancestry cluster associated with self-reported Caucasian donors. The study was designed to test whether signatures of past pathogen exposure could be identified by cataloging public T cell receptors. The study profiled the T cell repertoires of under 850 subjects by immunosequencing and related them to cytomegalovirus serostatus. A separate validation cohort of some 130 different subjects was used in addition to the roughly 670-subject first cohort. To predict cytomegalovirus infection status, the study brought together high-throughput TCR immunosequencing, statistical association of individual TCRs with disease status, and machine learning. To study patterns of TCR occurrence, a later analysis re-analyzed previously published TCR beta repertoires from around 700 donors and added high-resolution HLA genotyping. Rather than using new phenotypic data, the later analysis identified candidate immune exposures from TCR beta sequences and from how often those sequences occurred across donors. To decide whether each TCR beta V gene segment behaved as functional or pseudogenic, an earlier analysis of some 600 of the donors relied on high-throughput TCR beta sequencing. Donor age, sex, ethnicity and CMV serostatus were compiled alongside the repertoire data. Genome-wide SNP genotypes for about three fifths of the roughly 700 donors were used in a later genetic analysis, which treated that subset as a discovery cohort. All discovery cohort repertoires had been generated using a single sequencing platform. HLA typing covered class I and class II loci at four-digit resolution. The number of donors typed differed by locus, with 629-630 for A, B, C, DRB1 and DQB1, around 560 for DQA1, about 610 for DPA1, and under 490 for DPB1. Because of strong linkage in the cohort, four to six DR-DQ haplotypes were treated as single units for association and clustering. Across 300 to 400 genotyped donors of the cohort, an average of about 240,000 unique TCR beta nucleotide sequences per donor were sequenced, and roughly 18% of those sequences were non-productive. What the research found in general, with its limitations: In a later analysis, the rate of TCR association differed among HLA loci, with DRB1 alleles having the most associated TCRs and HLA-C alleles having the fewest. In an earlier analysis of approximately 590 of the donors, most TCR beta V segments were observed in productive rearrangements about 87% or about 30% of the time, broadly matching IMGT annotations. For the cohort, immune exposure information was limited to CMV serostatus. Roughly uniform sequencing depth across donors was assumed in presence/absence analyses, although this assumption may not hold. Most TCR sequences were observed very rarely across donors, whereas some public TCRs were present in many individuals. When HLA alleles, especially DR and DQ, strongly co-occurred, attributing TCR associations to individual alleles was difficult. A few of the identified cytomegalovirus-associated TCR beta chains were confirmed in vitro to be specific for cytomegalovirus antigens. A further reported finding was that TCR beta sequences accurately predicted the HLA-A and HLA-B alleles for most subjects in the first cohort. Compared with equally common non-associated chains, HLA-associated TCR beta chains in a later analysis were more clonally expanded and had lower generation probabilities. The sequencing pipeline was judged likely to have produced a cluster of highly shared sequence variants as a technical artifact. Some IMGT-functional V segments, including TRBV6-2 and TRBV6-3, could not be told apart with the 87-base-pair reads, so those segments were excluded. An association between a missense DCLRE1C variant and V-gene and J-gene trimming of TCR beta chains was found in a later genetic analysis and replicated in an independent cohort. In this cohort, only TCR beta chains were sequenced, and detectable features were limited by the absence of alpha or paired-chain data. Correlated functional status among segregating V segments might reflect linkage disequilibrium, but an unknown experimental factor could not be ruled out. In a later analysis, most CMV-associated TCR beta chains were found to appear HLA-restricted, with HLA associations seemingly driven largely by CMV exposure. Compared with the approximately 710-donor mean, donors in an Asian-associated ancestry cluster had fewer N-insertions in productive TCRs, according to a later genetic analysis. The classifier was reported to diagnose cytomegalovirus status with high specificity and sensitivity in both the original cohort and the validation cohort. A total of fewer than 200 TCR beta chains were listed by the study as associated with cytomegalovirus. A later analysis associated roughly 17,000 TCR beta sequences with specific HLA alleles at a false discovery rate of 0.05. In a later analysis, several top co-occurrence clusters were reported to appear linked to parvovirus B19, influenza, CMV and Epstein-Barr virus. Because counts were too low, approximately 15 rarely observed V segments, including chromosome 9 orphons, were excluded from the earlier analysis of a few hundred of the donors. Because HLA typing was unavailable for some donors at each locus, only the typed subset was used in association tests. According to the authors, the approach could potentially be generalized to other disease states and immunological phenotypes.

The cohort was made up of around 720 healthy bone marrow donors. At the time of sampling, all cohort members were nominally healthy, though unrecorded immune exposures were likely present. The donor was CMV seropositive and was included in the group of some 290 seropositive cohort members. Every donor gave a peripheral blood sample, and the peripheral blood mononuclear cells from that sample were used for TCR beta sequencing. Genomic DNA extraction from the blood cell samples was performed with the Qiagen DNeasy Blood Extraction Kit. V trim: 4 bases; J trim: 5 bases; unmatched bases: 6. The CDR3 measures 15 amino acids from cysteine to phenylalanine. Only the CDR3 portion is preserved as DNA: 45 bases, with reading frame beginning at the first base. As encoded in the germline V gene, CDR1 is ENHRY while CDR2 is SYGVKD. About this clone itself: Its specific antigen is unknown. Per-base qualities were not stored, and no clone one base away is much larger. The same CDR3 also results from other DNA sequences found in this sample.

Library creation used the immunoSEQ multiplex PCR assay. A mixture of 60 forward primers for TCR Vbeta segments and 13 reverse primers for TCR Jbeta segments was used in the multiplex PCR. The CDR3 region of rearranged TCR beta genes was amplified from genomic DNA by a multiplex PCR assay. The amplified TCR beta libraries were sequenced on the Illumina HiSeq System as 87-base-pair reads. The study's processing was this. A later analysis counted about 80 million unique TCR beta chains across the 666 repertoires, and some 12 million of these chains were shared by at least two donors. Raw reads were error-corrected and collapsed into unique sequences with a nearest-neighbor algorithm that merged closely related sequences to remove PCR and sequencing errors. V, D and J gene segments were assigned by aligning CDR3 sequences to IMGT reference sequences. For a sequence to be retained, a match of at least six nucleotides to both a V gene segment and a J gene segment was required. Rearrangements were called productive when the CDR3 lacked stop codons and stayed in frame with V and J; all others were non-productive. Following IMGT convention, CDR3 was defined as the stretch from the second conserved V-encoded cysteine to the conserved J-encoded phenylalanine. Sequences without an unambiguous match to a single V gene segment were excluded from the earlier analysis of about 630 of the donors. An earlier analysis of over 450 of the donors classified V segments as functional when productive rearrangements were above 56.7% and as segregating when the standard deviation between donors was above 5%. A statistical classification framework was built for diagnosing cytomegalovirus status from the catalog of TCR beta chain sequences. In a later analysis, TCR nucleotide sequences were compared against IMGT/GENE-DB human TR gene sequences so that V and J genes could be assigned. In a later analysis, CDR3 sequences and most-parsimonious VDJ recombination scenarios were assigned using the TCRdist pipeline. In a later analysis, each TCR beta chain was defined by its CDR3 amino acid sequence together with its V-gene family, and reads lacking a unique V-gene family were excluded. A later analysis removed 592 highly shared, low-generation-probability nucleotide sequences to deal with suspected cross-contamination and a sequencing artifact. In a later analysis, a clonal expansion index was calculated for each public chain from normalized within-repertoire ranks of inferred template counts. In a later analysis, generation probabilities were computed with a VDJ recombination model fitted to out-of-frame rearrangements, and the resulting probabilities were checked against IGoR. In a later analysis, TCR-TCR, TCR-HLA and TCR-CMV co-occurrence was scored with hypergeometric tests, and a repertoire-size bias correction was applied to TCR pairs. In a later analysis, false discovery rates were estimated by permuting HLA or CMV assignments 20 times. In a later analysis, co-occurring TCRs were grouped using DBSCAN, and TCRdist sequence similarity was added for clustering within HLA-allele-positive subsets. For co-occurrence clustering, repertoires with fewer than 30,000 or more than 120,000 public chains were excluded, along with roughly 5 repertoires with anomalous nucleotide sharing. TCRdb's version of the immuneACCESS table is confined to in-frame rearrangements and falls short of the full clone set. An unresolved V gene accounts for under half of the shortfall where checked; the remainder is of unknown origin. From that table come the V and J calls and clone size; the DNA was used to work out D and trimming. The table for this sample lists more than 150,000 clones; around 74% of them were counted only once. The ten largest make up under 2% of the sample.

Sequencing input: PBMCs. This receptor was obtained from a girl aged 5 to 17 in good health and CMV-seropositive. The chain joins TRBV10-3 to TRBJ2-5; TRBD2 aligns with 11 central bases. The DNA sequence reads TGTGCCATCAGTGTTAGCGGGGGGGCGGGGGAGACCCAGTACTTC. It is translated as CAISVSGGAGETQYF.